This TCR delta chain was sequenced during a study of Vδ1+ human thymocytes. In the case of this clone: Its antigen is not known. The sample has other DNA sequences that encode this CDR3 too.

Study-wide results and limits: Thymic TRG and TRD repertoires appeared highly polyclonal. Around a fifth of thymic delta-chain sequences were Vdelta2, with few Vdelta3, unlike blood Vdelta1+ controls.

Extracted RNA was reverse transcribed into cDNA. Pooled V-gene forward primers with one constant-region reverse primer generated the CDR3 amplicons by multiplex PCR. TCRdb re-processed the multiplex PCR reads using CATT. Seen here are about 73,000 delta-chain clones, about 35% observed once, and the top ten hold more than 0.25%. The CDR3 has 25 amino acids. Trimming took 3 bases from V and 1 from J; bases not matched to a gene: 30. Germline assignment: CDR1 TSWWSYY and CDR2 QGS. The sequence was obtained from a boy less than two years old who had congenital heart surgery. This chain uses TRDV1 with TRDJ1, with 12 positions matching TRDD3. The sample consisted of Vdelta1+ gamma-delta thymocytes from the thymus. Subset described: FACS-sorted CD3+ TCRalphabeta- TCRVdelta1+ TCRVdelta2- thymocytes. This CDR3 reads CALGDPTPFSTTGGYRLYFTDKLIF. In DNA form, the CDR3 reads TGTGCTCTTGGGGACCCGACACCTTTTTCCACTACTGGGGGATACCGATTGTACTTCACCGATAAACTCATCTTT.